A single sample gave rise to the 18 T cell receptor beta chains below, sequenced in a study of identical twins. Each CDR3 protein gets one entry after TCRdb re-called the 5' RACE reads with MiXCR. The sample contains roughly 290,000 distinct CDR3 sequences, around 8.8% of which appear only once. These same data were also listed under a study on yellow fever vaccine responses in identical twins.

The sample taken for sequencing was memory (CD45RO+) T cells sorted from blood. The receptors shown here come from a woman aged 18-30 years in good health.

This clonotype appeared a few times. The chain recombines TRBV28 with TRBJ2-7; perhaps D is TRBD1 or TRBD2 (5 bases each). Trimming cost V 6 bases and J 3 bases, with 21 bases left between them. The CDR3 length is 16 residues. The V gene's germline CDR1 is MDHEN and CDR2 SYDVKM. The CDR3 DNA reads TGTGCCAGCAGCTCCCCTGGGGGAGCGGAGATCTACGAGCAGTACTTC. Translating it yields CASSSPGGAEIYEQYF.

This clonotype was seen a handful of times. The chain uses TRBV7-9 and TRBJ1-4, with TRBD1 identical over 9 bases. Germline CDR1 and CDR2: SEHNR and FQNEAQ (reference sequence). Trimming cost V 6 bases and J 6 bases; bases outside gene matches: 5. The CDR3 extends over 14 amino acids. The CDR3 region has the DNA TGTGCCAGCAGATCGGGACAGGGTGATGAAAAACTGTTTTTT. Protein product: CASRSGQGDEKLFF. Full variable domain (remainder filled in from reference TRBV7-9 and TRBJ1-4): DTGVSQNPRHKITKRGQNVTFRCDPISEHNRLYWYRQTLGQGPEFLTYFQNEAQLEKSRLLSDRFSAERPKGSFSTLEIQRTEQGDSAMYLCASRSGQGDEKLFFGSGTQLSVL.

This clonotype was observed at least ten times. The V and J genes are TRBV4-2 and TRBJ1-5; the D is unclear. The germline CDR1 and CDR2 sequences are LGHNA and YNFKEQ. Trimming removed 1 base at V and 11 bases at J, with 21 bases between. The CDR3 has 16 residues. In DNA, the CDR3 is TGTGCCAGCAGCCAAGTGGGAGGGCAGGAGGCAGCAGCCCAGCATTTT. It yields the protein CASSQVGGQEAAAQHF.

This chain joins TRBV10-3 and TRBJ1-1, with D hard to call. This CDR3 is built from 13 residues. V lost 6 bases, J lost 0 bases, and 8 bases lay in between. The germline CDR1 and CDR2 sequences are ENHRY and SYGVKD. The CDR3 here is CAISATMNTEAFF. Here the CDR3 DNA reads TGTGCCATCAGCGCCACGATGAACACTGAAGCTTTCTTT.

In its sample, this clonotype was seen many times. The V gene is TRBV15, the J gene TRBJ2-7; TRBD1 matches 7 bases. The germline CDR1 and CDR2 sequences are LNHNV and YYDKDF (reference sequence). The CDR3 is 17 residues long. The V gene end was trimmed by 1 base and the J gene end by 3 bases; junction bases not matched to a gene: 12. CDR3 amino acids: CATSRALPRTGDYEQYF. In nucleotides, the CDR3 is TGTGCCACCAGCAGAGCACTTCCCAGGACAGGAGACTACGAGCAGTACTTC.

This chain joins TRBV7-6 and TRBJ1-2, with D perhaps matching TRBD1 (6 bases). The CDR3 sequence is 13 residues long. V dropped 9 bases and J dropped 8 bases, with 19 bases sitting between them. The germline V gene has CDR1 SGHVS and CDR2 FNYEAQ. For the CDR3, the DNA is TGTGCCAGTTCTTCTGGGTCTACAGGGGGCTACACCTTC. Translating gives CASSSGSTGGYTF.

This clonotype was picked up many times. The chain uses TRBV27 and TRBJ1-1, with D maybe TRBD1 (5 bases). From germline, CDR1 is MNHEY and CDR2 SMNVEV (reference sequence). The V end was cut by 7 bases, the J end by 4 bases, with 13 bases between. This CDR3 contains 13 residues. Here the CDR3 reads CASTRMGGTEAFF. The CDR3, as DNA: TGTGCCAGCACCCGTATGGGGGGCACTGAAGCTTTCTTT.

To note about this clonotype: Since a much larger clone is just one base distant, this may be a read error. The genes are TRBV6-5 and TRBJ1-1; D is unresolved. This CDR3 has 14 residues. Germline loops: CDR1 MNHEY, CDR2 SVGAGI. The CDR3, as DNA: TGTGCCAGCAGTTATGACCCAACGAACACTGACGCTTTCTTT. Translated: CASSYDPTNTDAFF.

This chain links TRBV12-3 or TRBV12-4 with TRBJ2-7; 10 bases fit TRBD1. Trimming removed 6 bases from V and 3 bases from J; junction bases left unmatched: 5. The CDR3 is made up of 14 amino acids. The CDR3 spells CASSTGTGDYEQYF. The DNA of the CDR3 is TGTGCCAGCAGCACCGGGACAGGGGACTACGAGCAGTACTTC.

In DNA form, the CDR3 reads TGTGCCAGTAGCAGCGGGAGTAGCACCGGGGAGCTGTTTTTT. It is translated as CASSSGSSTGELFF. The J gene is TRBJ2-2, the V gene TRBV19; 8 nucleotides match TRBD2. Germline CDR1 and CDR2: LNHDA and SQIVND (reference sequence). Unmatched junction bases numbered 4, after V lost 6 bases and J lost 4 bases. The CDR3 runs to 14 residues.

In this sample, this clonotype turned up a few times. CDR3 protein: CASSLVGKSGNTGELFF. CDR3 nucleotide sequence: TGTGCCAGCAGTTTGGTAGGGAAAAGCGGCAACACCGGGGAGCTGTTTTTT. V and J are TRBV28 and TRBJ2-2; D is perhaps TRBD2 (5 bases). The CDR3 runs 17 residues. Germline assignment: CDR1 MDHEN and CDR2 SYDVKM. The ends were cut back, 3 bases at V and 2 bases at J, with 16 bases in the middle. Complete variable domain (other parts from reference TRBV28 and TRBJ2-2): DVKVTQSSRYLVKRTGEKVFLECVQDMDHENMFWYRQDPGLGLRLIYFSYDVKMKEKGDIPEGYSVSREKKERFSLILESASTNQTSMYLCASSLVGKSGNTGELFFGEGSRLTVL.

This clonotype was observed at least ten times. The chain combines TRBV24-1 with TRBJ2-1, with TRBD2 matching 10 bases. Germline V lookup: CDR1 KGHDR, CDR2 SFDVKD. With 1 base clipped from V and 0 bases from J, the junction kept 8 bases outside the gene matches. The CDR3 has 19 residues. CDR3 region: CATSDFRGEREGSYNEQFF. CDR3 DNA: TGTGCCACCAGTGATTTTAGGGGTGAGCGGGAGGGCTCCTACAATGAGCAGTTCTTC.

This clonotype has only a few counts. The CDR3 loop is CASSSNRGGQETQYF. In nucleotides, the CDR3 is TGTGCCAGCAGCTCAAACCGGGGGGGCCAGGAGACCCAGTACTTC. The gene calls are TRBV7-7 and TRBJ2-5; 8 bases match TRBD2. Germline loops: CDR1 SSHAT, CDR2 FNYEAQ (reference sequence). The J segment lost 5 bases and the V segment lost 4 bases, leaving 9 bases of the junction unmatched. This CDR3 spans 15 amino acids.

This chain uses TRBV12-3 or TRBV12-4 with TRBJ1-5; D unclear. Trimming removed 3 bases at V and 4 bases at J, with 10 bases between. The CDR3 contains 14 residues. DNA for the CDR3: TGTGCCAGCAGTTTTGGAGGGTTGAATCAGCCCCAGCATTTT. Translated: CASSFGGLNQPQHF.

The V and J genes are TRBV28 and TRBJ1-2, with D possibly matching TRBD1 (5 bases). In germline, CDR1 is MDHEN, CDR2 SYDVKM. CDR3 size: 14 residues. V was clipped by 2 bases and J by 5 bases, with 12 bases between them. The CDR3 sequence: CASSLIRELYGYTF. As DNA, the CDR3 is TGTGCCAGCAGTTTAATCAGGGAATTATATGGCTACACCTTC.

This clonotype was counted only a few times. J is TRBJ2-2 and V is TRBV3-1; the D is unclear. Trimming stripped 2 bases from V and 10 bases from J, with 11 bases between. This CDR3 region has 13 residues. Germline values: CDR1 LGHDT, CDR2 YNNKEL (reference sequence). This CDR3 reads CASSQTFVMELFF. CDR3 coding DNA: TGTGCCAGCAGCCAAACGTTCGTTATGGAGCTGTTTTTT.

This rearrangement joins TRBV28 to TRBJ1-4; maybe TRBD1 (5 bases). The CDR3 consists of 15 residues. CDR1 is MDHEN, CDR2 SYDVKM, per germline. The V end was cut by 6 bases, the J end by 0 bases, with 11 bases between. The DNA for the CDR3 is TGTGCCAGCAGGACCGACAGTTCAACTAATGAAAAACTGTTTTTT. This codes for CASRTDSSTNEKLFF.

This clonotype was detected ten times or more. This rearrangement joins TRBV6-1 to TRBJ2-1, with D maybe TRBD2 (6 bases). Germline V gene lookup returns CDR1 MNHNS and CDR2 SASEGT. The CDR3 loop spans 12 amino acids. V dropped 8 bases and J dropped 8 bases, with 13 bases sitting between them. The CDR3 sequence: CASGTGGHEQFF. Here the CDR3 DNA reads TGTGCCAGCGGGACTGGCGGTCATGAGCAGTTCTTC.